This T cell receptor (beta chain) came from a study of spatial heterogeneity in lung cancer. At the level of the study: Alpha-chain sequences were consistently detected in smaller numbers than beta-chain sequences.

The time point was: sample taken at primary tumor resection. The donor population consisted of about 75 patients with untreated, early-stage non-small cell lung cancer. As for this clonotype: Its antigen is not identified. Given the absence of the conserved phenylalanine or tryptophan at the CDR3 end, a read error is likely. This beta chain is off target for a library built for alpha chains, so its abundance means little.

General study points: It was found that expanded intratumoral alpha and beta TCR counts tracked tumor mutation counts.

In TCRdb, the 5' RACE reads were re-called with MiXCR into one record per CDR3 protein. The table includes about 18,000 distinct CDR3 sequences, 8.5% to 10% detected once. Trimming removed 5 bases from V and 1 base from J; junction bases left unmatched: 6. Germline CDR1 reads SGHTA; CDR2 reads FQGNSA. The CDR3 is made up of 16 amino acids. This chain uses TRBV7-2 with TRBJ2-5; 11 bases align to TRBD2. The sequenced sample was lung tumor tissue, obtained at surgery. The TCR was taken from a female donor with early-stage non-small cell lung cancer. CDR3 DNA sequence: TGTGCCAGCAGCCTATCCACTAGCGGGGGCCAAGAGACCCAGTACTCC. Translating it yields CASSLSTSGGQETQYS.